The 23 T cell receptor beta chains below come from one sample, sequenced in a study of patients and donors after allogeneic stem cell transplantation. Using its own MiXCR run on the RT-PCR reads, TCRdb lists one record per CDR3 protein. The repertoire consists of approximately 200,000 distinct CDR3 sequences, with roughly 13% occurring once and the leading ten covering about 9.9%. Source material: blood, either unsorted or a sorted T cell fraction (not recorded which). The receptors stem from a human donor who was either an allogeneic HSCT recipient or a stem cell or donor lymphocyte infusion donor (not recorded which). It is not recorded whose cells these are; they may come from a transplant donor.

This clonotype was seen ten or more times. The genes are TRBV7-2 and TRBJ1-5; perhaps TRBD1 as D (6 bases). Trimming removed 5 bases from V and 2 bases from J, with 13 bases in between. There are 15 residues in the CDR3. Germline CDR1 is SGHTA and CDR2 is FQGNSA. The CDR3 reads CASSKTGSGNQPQHF. The CDR3 DNA follows: TGTGCCAGCAGCAAGACAGGCAGTGGCAATCAGCCCCAGCATTTT.

The chain links TRBV20-1 to TRBJ2-5; the match to TRBD2 covers 12 bases. With 5 bases clipped from V and 2 bases from J, the junction kept 12 bases outside the gene matches. Germline V gives CDR1 DFQATT, CDR2 SNEGSKA (reference sequence). There are 17 residues in the CDR3. In DNA form, the CDR3 reads TGCAGTGCTGAACCGGGACTAGCGGGCCTCACGCAAGAGACCCAGTACTTC. Its translation: CSAEPGLAGLTQETQYF.

The chain has TRBV5-5 and TRBJ2-2, with 8 bases that match TRBD1. Germline V gene sequence: CDR1 SGHKS, CDR2 YYEKEE (reference sequence). V was clipped by 2 bases and J by 5 bases; unmatched bases: 5. The CDR3 is 15 amino acids. This CDR3 reads CASSFRQGFTGELFF. CDR3 bases: TGTGCCAGCAGCTTTAGACAGGGGTTTACCGGGGAGCTGTTTTTT.

This clonotype was counted only a few times. V is TRBV6-1 and J is TRBJ1-2; TRBD1 matches at 7 bases. The trim removed 5 bases at V and 2 bases at J, leaving 11 bases unmatched. Germline V gene sequence: CDR1 MNHNS, CDR2 SASEGT. The CDR3 has 16 residues. The CDR3 sequence: CASSTHSTGRNYGYTF. As DNA, the CDR3 is TGTGCCAGCAGTACCCACTCGACAGGGCGGAACTATGGCTACACCTTC.

This clonotype was observed at least ten times. This chain links TRBV2 with TRBJ1-2, with TRBD1 matching over 10 bases. The germline CDR1 and CDR2 sequences are SNHLY and FYNNEI. CDR3 size: 14 residues. V lost 2 bases, J lost 8 bases, and 5 bases stayed unmatched. In nucleotides, the CDR3 is TGTGCCAGCAGTGAATTGGACAGGGGGGAGGGCTACACCTTC. Its protein product is CASSELDRGEGYTF.

This clonotype came up a few times. This chain uses TRBV20-1 with TRBJ2-7; D gene unclear. V shed 0 bases and J shed 6 bases, with 18 bases lying between them. CDR3 length: 15 residues. CDR1 is DFQATT and CDR2 is SNEGSKA in the germline V gene (reference sequence). CDR3 DNA sequence: TGCAGTGCTAGAGATTCGAGTCGCTTGGTGGGCGAGCAGTACTTC. Translation gives CSARDSSRLVGEQYF.

This clonotype was found many times. The V call is TRBV2, the J call TRBJ1-5, with no clear D. This CDR3 is 16 amino acids long. Germline CDR1 is SNHLY and CDR2 is FYNNEI. Trimming stripped 4 bases from V and 0 bases from J, with 13 bases between. The CDR3 sequence is CASSVFRQNSNQPQHF. Written as DNA, the CDR3 is TGTGCCAGCAGTGTCTTTCGTCAGAATAGCAATCAGCCCCAGCATTTT.

J is TRBJ1-2 and V is TRBV30; 8 bases match TRBD1. CDR3 length: 14 residues. The V and J ends lost 6 bases and 4 bases, in that order; junction bases with no gene match: 10. Germline loops: CDR1 GTSNPN, CDR2 SVGIG (reference sequence). CDR3 amino acids: CACEGTGTVYGYTF. The CDR3 nucleotides read TGTGCCTGCGAGGGGACAGGAACTGTCTATGGCTACACCTTC.

The V call is TRBV9, the J call TRBJ2-1; 9 bases align to TRBD2. Losses at the gene ends were 4 bases for V and 6 bases for J; bases not matched to a gene: 8. CDR1 and CDR2 (germline): SGDLS, YYNGEE. The CDR3 spans 15 residues. CDR3 residues: CASSSFSGGSNEQFF. The CDR3 nucleotides read TGTGCCAGCAGCTCCTTTAGCGGGGGATCCAATGAGCAGTTCTTC. Filled out from reference TRBV9 and TRBJ2-1, the complete variable domain reads DSGVTQTPKHLITATGQRVTLRCSPRSGDLSVYWYQQSLDQGLQFLIQYYNGEERAKGNILERFSAQQFPDLHSELNLSSLELGDSALYFCASSSFSGGSNEQFFGPGTRLTVL.

This chain uses TRBV6-1 with TRBJ1-6, with D tentatively TRBD1 (5 bases). The CDR3 has 15 residues. Per the germline V gene, CDR1 is MNHNS and CDR2 is SASEGT. Trimming left V 5 bases short and J 7 bases short, with 15 bases between. CDR3 nucleotides: TGTGCCAGCAGTCATCGGGACCCAGGGAATTCACCCCTCCACTTT. Protein: CASSHRDPGNSPLHF.

The rearrangement links TRBV14 to TRBJ2-7, with D perhaps assigned TRBD1 or TRBD2 (5 bases each). Trimming removed 0 bases at V and 4 bases at J, with 19 bases between. Germline CDR1 and CDR2: SGHDN and FVKESK. The CDR3 is made up of 17 amino acids. As DNA, the CDR3 is TGTGCCAGCAGCCAAGACAGTCTTGGGACGGACGCTTACGAGCAGTACTTC. As protein: CASSQDSLGTDAYEQYF.

This clonotype has a handful of counts. The V gene is TRBV20-1, the J gene TRBJ2-7; TRBD1 matches 8 bases. Germline-derived CDR1 and CDR2 are DFQATT and SNEGSKA (reference sequence). With V trimmed by 1 base and J by 3 bases, 2 bases remained unmatched. The CDR3 contains 13 residues. The DNA for the CDR3 is TGCAGTGCTAGAGGGACAGGGCGCTACGAGCAGTACTTC. The encoded protein is CSARGTGRYEQYF.

The chain carries TRBV19 and TRBJ2-1; D unclear. Germline V gene data show CDR1 as LNHDA and CDR2 as SQIVND (reference sequence). The CDR3 sequence is 13 residues long. The germline V and J ends were trimmed by 9 bases and 9 bases, with 18 bases remaining between them. The CDR3 coding sequence is TGTGCCAGCCAAGAGTTAGGGCCATCTGAGCAGTTCTTC. Its protein product is CASQELGPSEQFF.

This clonotype was recorded at least ten times. The gene calls are TRBV9 and TRBJ2-1; 9 bases line up with TRBD2. Germline assignment: CDR1 SGDLS and CDR2 YYNGEE. The CDR3 is made up of 16 amino acids. V dropped 4 bases and J dropped 9; count of bases not matched to a gene: 14. The CDR3 DNA is TGTGCCAGCAGCCCCGCGCTAGCGGGATGGAATGCTGAGCAGTTCTTC. This codes for CASSPALAGWNAEQFF.

The chain uses TRBV5-1 and TRBJ2-1; 12 bases are a match to TRBD2. The germline CDR1 and CDR2 sequences are SGHRS and YFSETQ. The V gene end was trimmed by 4 bases and the J gene end by 4 bases; junction bases not matched to a gene: 15. This CDR3 has 19 residues. For the CDR3, the DNA is TGCGCCAGCAGCAGAGCTAGCGGGGGGGGCGCCAACTCTTACAATGAGCAGTTCTTC. Translation: CASSRASGGGANSYNEQFF.

The chain is built from TRBV5-1 and TRBJ2-5, with a tentative D call TRBD1 (5 bases). V was pared by 0 bases and J by 0 bases, with 9 bases between. Germline loops: CDR1 SGHRS, CDR2 YFSETQ. The CDR3 sequence is 15 residues long. CDR3 bases: TGCGCCAGCAGCTTGGACAGGATCTACCAAGAGACCCAGTACTTC. It translates to CASSLDRIYQETQYF. The whole variable domain, remainder taken from reference TRBV5-1 and TRBJ2-5, is KAGVTQTPRYLIKTRGQQVTLSCSPISGHRSVSWYQQTPGQGLQFLFEYFSETQRNKGNFPGRFSGRQFSNSRSEMNVSTLELGDSALYLCASSLDRIYQETQYFGPGTRLLVL.

This clonotype has just one count. The chain joins TRBV6-5 to TRBJ1-3, with D tentatively TRBD1 (5 bases). Looked up from germline, CDR1 is MNHEY and CDR2 is SVGAGI. The V end lost 7 bases, the J end lost 11 bases, and 12 bases lay between the germline ends. This CDR3 has 11 amino acids. The DNA of the CDR3 is TGTGCCAGCAACTCAGGGAGGGCCATATATTTT. Translated: CASNSGRAIYF.

This rearrangement joins TRBV18 to TRBJ1-2; 8 bases are a match to TRBD1. From germline, CDR1 is KGHSH and CDR2 LQKENI. The CDR3 is 15 residues long. The junction had 6 bases not matched to a gene; V was cut back by 6 bases and J by 0 bases. This chain's CDR3 is CASSPDRATNYGYTF. DNA for the CDR3: TGTGCCAGCTCCCCGGACAGGGCGACTAACTATGGCTACACCTTC.

This clonotype has just one count. A read error may be the cause here, since a much bigger clone is one base away. The J gene is TRBJ1-2, the V gene TRBV20-1; weak D call: TRBD1 (5 bases). Per germline, CDR1 DFQATT and CDR2 SNEGSKA (reference sequence). This CDR3 has 13 residues. The V and J ends lost 8 bases and 8 bases respectively, with 21 bases between them. CDR3 residues: CSPLTGIGVGYTF. The CDR3 DNA follows: TGCAGTCCACTAACCGGGATAGGGGTCGGCTACACCTTC.

This clonotype appeared many times. This chain connects TRBV2 to TRBJ2-1; D is unclear. The V and J ends lost 3 bases and 6 bases respectively, with 12 bases between them. Germline assignment: CDR1 SNHLY and CDR2 FYNNEI. The CDR3 length is 14 residues. The CDR3: CASSDPPLFNEQFF. CDR3 nucleotide sequence: TGTGCCAGCAGTGACCCGCCGCTGTTCAATGAGCAGTTCTTC.

The table lists this clonotype with many counts. In DNA form, the CDR3 reads TGTGCCAGCAGCTTGGGTGGTTGGTCAAGGAACACTGAAGCTTTCTTT. The encoded protein is CASSLGGWSRNTEAFF. This chain links TRBV5-8 with TRBJ1-1; D is undetermined. Trimming shortened V by 0 bases and J by 1 base, and 13 bases separated the two germline ends. Germline V gene lookup returns CDR1 SGHTS and CDR2 YDEGEE. The CDR3 loop spans 16 amino acids.

This sequence joins TRBV6-2 or TRBV6-3 and TRBJ2-7; TRBD2 matches at 13 bases. V lost 11 bases, J lost 2 bases, and 3 bases stayed unmatched. CDR1 is MNHEY, CDR2 SVGEGT, per germline. CDR3 length: 13 amino acids. Here the CDR3 reads CAAGLAGAYEQYF. The CDR3 bases are TGTGCCGCCGGACTAGCGGGGGCCTACGAGCAGTACTTC.

J is TRBJ1-1 and V is TRBV9; D gene uncertain. This CDR3 has 14 amino acids. V was shortened by 2 bases and J by 1 base, with 9 bases between the two germline ends. Germline lookup yields CDR1 SGDLS and CDR2 YYNGEE. Here the CDR3 DNA reads TGTGCCAGCAGCGTTCATAGGACGAACACTGAAGCTTTCTTT. This gives the protein CASSVHRTNTEAFF. Drawing the rest from reference TRBV9 and TRBJ1-1, the complete variable domain is DSGVTQTPKHLITATGQRVTLRCSPRSGDLSVYWYQQSLDQGLQFLIQYYNGEERAKGNILERFSAQQFPDLHSELNLSSLELGDSALYFCASSVHRTNTEAFFGQGTRLTVV.